The T cell receptor beta chain under discussion was sequenced for a study of vaccination and CD4 T cells after COVID-19. Cultured CD4+ T-cell DNA underwent Oncomine TCR Beta short-read sequencing. Investigators obtained genomic DNA by extraction from cultured CD4+ T cells. TCRdb re-analysed the PCR reads in MiXCR, keeping a single row per CDR3 protein. Of approximately 10,000 distinct CDR3 sequences listed, roughly 45% are singletons. CDR3 length equals 10 residues. Between the trimmed V and J ends, which lost 4 bases and 6 bases, there was a span of 3 bases. Germline assignment: CDR1 SNHLY and CDR2 FYNNEI. This sample's treatment: roughly 10-day PBMC culture with coronavirus spike peptide pools or control peptides (ViraFEST assay). CD4+ T lymphocytes from the unexposed donor were collected before the COVID-19 pandemic (2011-2018). Regarding this clonotype: No antigen is known for it.

This clonotype was obtained from a human donor in good health. The chain uses TRBV2 and TRBJ2-5; no clear D gene. Sequencing was performed on CD4+ T cells from blood, cultured in vitro. The CDR3 DNA is TGTGCCAGCAGTGCGAAGACCCAGTACTTC. As protein: CASSAKTQYF.